This TCR beta chain was profiled in a study of OX40 agonist ivuxolimab in advanced cancers. Study-wide context: Ivuxolimab was an agonistic, fully human IgG2 monoclonal antibody directed against OX40 (CD134), a costimulatory receptor. Intravenous ivuxolimab was administered to patients every 2 weeks at six dose levels: 0.01, 0.1, 0.3, 1.5, 3 and 10 mg/kg. Among the approximately 50 dose-escalation patients, about 20 had hepatocellular carcinoma, 15 melanoma, 9 renal cell carcinoma and 9 head and neck cancer. The dose-escalation cohort was 82.7% male with a mean age of about 60 years, ranging from about 20 to 80. Patients were allowed to have had prior anti-PD-1, anti-PD-L1 or anti-CTLA-4 therapy, and around 41% of the dose-escalation patients had previously received checkpoint inhibitors. Partial responses occurred in three dose-escalation patients, of whom one had hepatocellular carcinoma and two had cutaneous melanoma. The point of sequencing TCRbeta in the periphery was to test whether ivuxolimab changed TCR sequence diversity and drove clonal T-cell expansion. The paper covers the monotherapy dose-escalation part of the phase I ivuxolimab trial, which included N of about 51 patients.

Patients with a history of autoimmune disease or receiving systemic immunosuppression were excluded from the trial. Peripheral blood for TCR sequencing was collected from all dose cohorts at baseline, on cycle 4 day 1, and on cycle 7 day 1. The samples were drawn from a first-in-human, open-label, multicenter phase I dose-escalation trial of ivuxolimab. Adults with locally advanced or metastatic head and neck squamous cell, hepatocellular, melanoma or renal cell carcinoma were enrolled in the trial. Before TCR sequencing, CD4+ T cells and CD8+ T cells were sorted from peripheral blood as separate populations. This clone was seen a single time. The specificity of this receptor is unknown. No base quality information exists; no much larger clone differs at one position. For sequencing of the TCRbeta CDR3 region, genomic DNA was extracted from the sorted cells. The immunoSEQ Assay was used for sequencing of TCRbeta CDR3 regions. The table comes from immuneACCESS by way of TCRdb, which keeps in-frame sequences with V and J called. Part of the clones is missing from these tables; in studies checked, under half for an unresolved V gene and the rest for unknown reasons. The sample table records approximately 82,000 clones; around 84% of these occur just once. The top ten hold 5.5% to 7% of the sample.

Overall results and qualifications from the work: In partial responders in the 0.1-3.0 mg/kg groups, normalized peripheral clonal expansion was found to be among the lowest, especially among CD8+ T cells. After ivuxolimab, more expanded clones were found on average in CD8+ T cells than in CD4+ T cells. Low levels of normalized T-cell clonal expansion were also seen in some nonresponding patients. The antigen specificity of the peripheral T cells that underwent clonal expansion was not determined. At doses of 0.1 to 3.0 mg/kg, clonal expansion of both CD4+ and CD8+ blood T cells was observed from baseline to week 6.

This material consisted of CD4+ or CD8+ T cells sorted from blood, taken in a trial of the OX40 agonist ivuxolimab. This sequence was found in an adult with an advanced solid tumor such as melanoma, head and neck, liver or kidney cancer.

The sequenced DNA: TGTGCCAGCAGCTTAGCGTGGGTGGGGCAGTACAATGAGCAGTTCTTC. Translated, it gives CASSLAWVGQYNEQFF. This receptor chain uses TRBV7-9 and TRBJ2-1; the D region possibly corresponds to TRBD1 (5 bases align). The junction carries 13 bases between V and J, which are trimmed by 0 bases and 4 bases respectively. CDR1 and CDR2 were assigned from the germline V gene (reference sequence) as SEHNR and FQNEAQ. The CDR3 holds 16 amino acids from the cysteine to the phenylalanine. CDR3 DNA is the only sequence kept; it has 48 bases, read in frame from the first base.